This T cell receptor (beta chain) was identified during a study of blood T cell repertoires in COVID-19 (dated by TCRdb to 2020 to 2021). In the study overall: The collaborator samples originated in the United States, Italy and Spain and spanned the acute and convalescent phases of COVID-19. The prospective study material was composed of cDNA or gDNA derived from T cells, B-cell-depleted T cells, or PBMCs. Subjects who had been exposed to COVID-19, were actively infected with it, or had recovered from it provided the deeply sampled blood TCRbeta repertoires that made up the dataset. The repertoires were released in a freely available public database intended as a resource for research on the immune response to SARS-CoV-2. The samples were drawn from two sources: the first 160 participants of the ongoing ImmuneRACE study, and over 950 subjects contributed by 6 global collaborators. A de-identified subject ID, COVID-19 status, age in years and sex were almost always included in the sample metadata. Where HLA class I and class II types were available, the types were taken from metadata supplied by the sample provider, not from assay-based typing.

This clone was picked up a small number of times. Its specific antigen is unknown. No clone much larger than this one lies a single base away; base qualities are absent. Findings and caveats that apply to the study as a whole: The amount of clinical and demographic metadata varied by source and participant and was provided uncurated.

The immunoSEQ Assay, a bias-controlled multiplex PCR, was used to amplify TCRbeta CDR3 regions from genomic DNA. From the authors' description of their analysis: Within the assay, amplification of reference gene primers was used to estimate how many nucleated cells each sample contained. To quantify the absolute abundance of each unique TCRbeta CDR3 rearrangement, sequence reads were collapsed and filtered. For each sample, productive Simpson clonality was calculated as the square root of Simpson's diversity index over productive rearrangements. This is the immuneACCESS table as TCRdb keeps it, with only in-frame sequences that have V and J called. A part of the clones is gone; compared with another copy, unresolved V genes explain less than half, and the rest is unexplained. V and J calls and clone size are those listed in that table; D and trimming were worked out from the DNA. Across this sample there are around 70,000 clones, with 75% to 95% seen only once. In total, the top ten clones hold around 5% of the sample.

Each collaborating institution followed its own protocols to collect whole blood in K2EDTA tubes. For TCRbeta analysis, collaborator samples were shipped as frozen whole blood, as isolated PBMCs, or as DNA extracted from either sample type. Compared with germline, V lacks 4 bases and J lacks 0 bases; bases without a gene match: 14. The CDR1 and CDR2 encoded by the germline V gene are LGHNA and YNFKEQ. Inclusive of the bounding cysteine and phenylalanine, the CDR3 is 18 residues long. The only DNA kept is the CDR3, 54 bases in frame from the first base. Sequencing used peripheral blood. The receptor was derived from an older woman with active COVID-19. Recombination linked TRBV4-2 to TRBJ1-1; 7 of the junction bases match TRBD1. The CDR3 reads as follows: CASSPYLGGKGLNTEAFF. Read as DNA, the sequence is TGTGCCAGCAGCCCATACTTAGGGGGCAAGGGGTTGAACACTGAAGCTTTCTTT.